The subject of this entry is one T cell receptor beta chain. Each CDR3 protein gets one entry after TCRdb re-called the RT-PCR reads with MiXCR. This sample has approximately 160,000 distinct CDR3 sequences, with about 24% found just once. The data originate from a study of patients and donors after allogeneic stem cell transplantation. This CDR3 region has 13 residues. Germline V gives CDR1 MNHEY, CDR2 SMNVEV (reference sequence). V was cut by 2 bases and J by 6 bases, with 11 bases left in between. The V and J genes are TRBV27 and TRBJ2-7; D call uncertain. This sequence originates from a human donor who was either an allogeneic HSCT recipient or a stem cell or donor lymphocyte infusion donor (not recorded which). It is not recorded whose cells these are; they may come from a transplant donor. Material: blood, either unsorted or a sorted T cell fraction (not recorded which). The DNA for the CDR3 is TGTGCCAGCAGTTTAGTCCCCCTGGGCGAGCAGTACTTC. Residues: CASSLVPLGEQYF.